Below, 19 T cell receptor beta chains from the same sample are listed, as sequenced in a study of long-term antiretroviral therapy in people with HIV (dated by TCRdb to between 2021 and 2024). The immunoSEQ hsTCRB v3.0 assay was used at survey level resolution to sequence the TRB variable region. TCRdb carries this immuneACCESS record with in-frame sequences only. Its versions omit some clonotypes, under half of them owing to an unresolved V gene in the studies checked, with the rest unexplained. The sample records about 48,000 clones, about 80% of which are singletons. Together, the top ten hold under 3.5% of the sample. Sequences were derived from unsorted PBMCs, sampled 0.8 years after starting antiretroviral therapy. These receptors originate from a woman aged 18-29 years with HIV.

The rearrangement links TRBV9 to TRBJ2-1, with TRBD2 identical over 7 bases. The junction had 8 bases not matched to a gene; V was cut back by 3 bases and J by 8 bases. The germline V gene encodes CDR1 SGDLS and CDR2 YYNGEE. This CDR3 has 14 amino acids. The CDR3 sequence: CASSESGISYEQFF. In DNA form, the CDR3 reads TGTGCCAGCAGCGAAAGCGGGATATCGTATGAGCAGTTCTTC. Full variable domain (rest looked up from reference TRBV9 and TRBJ2-1): DSGVTQTPKHLITATGQRVTLRCSPRSGDLSVYWYQQSLDQGLQFLIQYYNGEERAKGNILERFSAQQFPDLHSELNLSSLELGDSALYFCASSESGISYEQFFGPGTRLTVL.

The chain uses TRBV19 and TRBJ1-2; the match to TRBD1 covers 8 bases. V shed 3 bases, J shed 5 bases, and the junction held 14 bases outside the gene matches. The V gene's germline CDR1 is LNHDA and CDR2 SQIVND (reference sequence). The CDR3 spans 17 residues. The CDR3 DNA sequence: TGTGCCAGTAGTATTATCGGGACAGGACGTACTTTGTATGGCTACACCTTC. Translation gives CASSIIGTGRTLYGYTF.

The rearrangement uses TRBV9 and TRBJ1-1; TRBD1 might be the D (6 bases). This CDR3 region has 15 residues. Between the trimmed V and J ends, which lost 7 bases and 3 bases, there was a span of 19 bases. Looked up from germline, CDR1 is SGDLS and CDR2 is YYNGEE. The CDR3 protein is CASSALGARDTEAFF. DNA for the CDR3: TGTGCCAGCTCCGCCCTGGGGGCTAGGGACACTGAAGCTTTCTTT.

The rearrangement joins TRBV7-3 to TRBJ1-1; TRBD1 is a possible D gene (5 bases). The germline CDR1 and CDR2 sequences are SGHTA and FQGTGA. V lost 0 bases, J lost 3 bases, and 17 bases lay in between. CDR3 length equals 17 residues. For the CDR3, the DNA is TGTGCCAGCAGCTTAACGGGGCTGGGGCAGTCTGACACTGAAGCTTTCTTT. This translates into CASSLTGLGQSDTEAFF.

This clone was seen a handful of times. This chain joins TRBV4-3 and TRBJ1-2; no clear D gene. The ends were cut back, 1 base at V and 7 bases at J, with 10 bases in the middle. The CDR3 sequence is 13 residues long. Germline V gives CDR1 LGHNA, CDR2 YSLEER. The CDR3 region is CASSQGPLVGYTF. The CDR3, as DNA: TGCGCCAGCAGCCAAGGTCCGTTAGTTGGCTACACCTTC.

This clone was counted between two and nine times. The chain uses TRBV4-2 and TRBJ2-2; 14 bases align to TRBD2. V trimming: 3 bases; J trimming: 0 bases; junction bases outside the gene matches: 3. The CDR3 is made up of 18 amino acids. CDR1 and CDR2 from the germline V gene are LGHNA and YNFKEQ. In DNA, the CDR3 is TGTGCCAGCAGCCAGGTGACTAGCGGGAGGGCGAACACCGGGGAGCTGTTTTTT. This translates into CASSQVTSGRANTGELFF.

This clone has a single count. The J gene is TRBJ1-1, the V gene TRBV25-1, with 7 bases aligning to TRBD1. CDR3 length equals 14 residues. V was clipped by 1 base and J by 1 base; unmatched bases: 0. Germline V gives CDR1 MGHDK, CDR2 SYGVNS. CDR3 bases: TGTGCCAGCAGTGAATGGACAGGGAACACTGAAGCTTTCTTT. It is translated as CASSEWTGNTEAFF.

The chain joins TRBV1 to TRBJ1-1. TRBV1 is labeled a pseudogene. There are 12 residues in the CDR3. This CDR3 reads CTSRKGRAEAFF. The CDR3 region has the DNA TGCACCAGCCGCAAGGGTCGGGCTGAAGCTTTCTTT.

The V gene is TRBV4-1, the J gene TRBJ1-2; D is unclear. Trimming took off 3 bases at V and 4 bases at J, with 9 bases between the two ends. The CDR3 runs to 13 residues. Germline CDR1 reads MGHRA; CDR2 reads YSYEKL. The chain's CDR3 is CASSQASRYGYTF. The CDR3 DNA reads TGCGCCAGCAGCCAGGCCAGCCGCTATGGCTACACCTTC.

The V call is TRBV7-6, the J call TRBJ1-1; 7 positions agree with TRBD1. CDR1 is SGHVS and CDR2 is FNYEAQ in the germline V gene. V was clipped by 5 bases and J by 0 bases; unmatched bases: 3. The CDR3 is 14 amino acids. The DNA for the CDR3 is TGTGCCAGCAGCCGCAGGGGGATGAACACTGAAGCTTTCTTT. Its protein product is CASSRRGMNTEAFF. Combining the CDR3 with reference TRBV7-6 and TRBJ1-1 gives the whole variable domain GAGVSQSPRYKVTKRGQDVALRCDPISGHVSLYWYRQALGQGPEFLTYFNYEAQQDKSGLPNDRFSAERPEGSISTLTIQRTEQRDSAMYRCASSRRGMNTEAFFGQGTRLTVV.

The J gene is TRBJ2-1, the V gene TRBV19, with 7 bases matching TRBD2. Trimming at V came to 2 bases and at J to 5 bases, leaving 9 bases not matched to a gene. The CDR3 is made up of 16 amino acids. CDR1 and CDR2 (germline): LNHDA, SQIVND (reference sequence). The CDR3: CASSIIRDYLNNEQFF. CDR3 nucleotide sequence: TGTGCCAGTAGTATAATTCGGGACTACCTTAACAATGAGCAGTTCTTC. The complete variable domain, with remaining parts taken from reference TRBV19 and TRBJ2-1, reads DGGITQSPKYLFRKEGQNVTLSCEQNLNHDAMYWYRQDPGQGLRLIYYSQIVNDFQKGDIAEGYSVSREKKESFPLTVTSAQKNPTAFYLCASSIIRDYLNNEQFFGPGTRLTVL.

The chain couples TRBV20-1 to TRBJ2-7, with D possibly TRBD2 on 5 matching bases. Deletions cut 6 bases from V and 3 bases from J, with 9 bases between. The germline gives CDR1 DFQATT, CDR2 SNEGSKA (reference sequence). The CDR3 has 11 residues. The CDR3 DNA follows: TGCAGTGCCCAGGCGGGCTACGAGCAGTACTTC. Translated, it gives CSAQAGYEQYF.

The DNA for the CDR3 is TGCGCCAGCAGCCATACTGACAGGGGGGATCAGCCCCAGCATTTT. It is translated as CASSHTDRGDQPQHF. The chain recombines TRBV4-3 with TRBJ1-5; TRBD1 agrees at 9 bases. In germline, CDR1 is LGHNA, CDR2 YSLEER. The CDR3 is 15 amino acids. The ends lost 3 bases at V and 5 bases at J; junction bases unmatched: 5.

In regard to this clone: Its ends do not fully match the called genes, so a read error is possible. The same CDR3 can be traced to other DNA sequences in this sample. The gene calls are TRBV7-7 and TRBJ2-7; D might be TRBD2 (5 bases). Germline-derived CDR1 and CDR2 are SSHAT and FNYEAQ (reference sequence). The CDR3 spans 13 residues. The CDR3 spells CASSLSGSYEQYF. CDR3 DNA: TGTGCTAGCAGCCTCAGCGGCTCCTACGAGCAGTACTTC.

The J gene is TRBJ2-5, the V gene TRBV18; TRBD2 is a possible D gene (7 bases). The end of the DNA is better explained by TRBJ2-7, so the J call may be wrong. CDR3 length: 16 amino acids. CDR1 and CDR2 (germline): KGHSH, LQKENI. CDR3 in amino acids: CASSSTATGGLYEQYF. CDR3 DNA sequence: TGTGCCAGCTCATCGACGGCTACCGGGGGGCTTTACGAGCAGTACTTC.

The V call is TRBV5-6, the J call TRBJ1-2; D possibly corresponds to TRBD1 (5 bases). Germline V gives CDR1 SGHDT, CDR2 YYEEEE. The CDR3 has 15 residues. Trimming removed 5 bases at V and 3 bases at J, with 17 bases between. The CDR3, as DNA: TGTGCCAGCAGTCCCCGGAGCGGGGCCGACTATGGCTACACCTTC. Its translation: CASSPRSGADYGYTF.

V is TRBV9 and J is TRBJ2-7; 8 bases are shared with TRBD1. There are 15 residues in the CDR3. V lost 3 bases and J lost 6; bases outside the gene matches: 11. CDR1 is SGDLS and CDR2 is YYNGEE in the germline V gene. The CDR3 DNA follows: TGTGCCAGCAGCGCAAGACAGGGGATCTTGGCCGAGCAGTACTTC. Its protein is CASSARQGILAEQYF.

V gene TRBV7-6 combines with J gene TRBJ2-5; 9 nucleotides agree with TRBD1. V gave up 6 bases and J gave up 2 bases; unmatched junction bases: 7. Per germline, CDR1 SGHVS and CDR2 FNYEAQ. CDR3 length equals 15 residues. CDR3 residues: CASRPGQGLQETQYF. For the CDR3, the DNA is TGTGCCAGCAGACCGGGACAGGGCCTACAAGAGACCCAGTACTTC.

The chain couples TRBV6-1 to TRBJ1-2; D is possibly TRBD1 (5 bases). CDR1 MNHNS and CDR2 SASEGT come from the germline V gene. Trimming pared 6 bases from V and 1 base from J, leaving 12 bases between. The CDR3 is 14 amino acids. The CDR3 loop is CASRNSGGNYGYTF. DNA for the CDR3: TGTGCCAGCAGGAACTCTGGGGGTAACTATGGCTACACCTTC.